This T cell receptor beta chain was captured by sequencing in a study of blood T cell repertoires in COVID-19. Study-level information: The United States, Italy and Spain provided the acute and convalescent COVID-19 samples. T cells, B-cell-depleted T cells, or PBMCs supplied cDNA or gDNA.

Germline values: CDR1 ENHRY, CDR2 SYGVKD. This CDR3 region has 15 residues. Trimming removed 2 bases from V and 4 bases from J, with 14 bases in between. In the study's own analysis: How many nucleated cells were present was estimated from reference gene primer amplification. Measured with immunoSEQ multiplex PCR; TCRdb has only the in-frame clones, and not every one. Clonal size and the V and J genes are those of that table, whereas D and trimming came from the DNA. This table holds roughly 220,000 clones, 80% to 85% found once. The chain combines TRBV10-3 with TRBJ1-2, with D tentatively TRBD1 (6 bases). Sequencing input: peripheral blood. The source of this sequence is a woman aged 60-70 years with acute or convalescent COVID-19. CDR3 sequence (DNA): TGTGCCATCAGTGAGGAGGGGGGGCTGGTCTATGGCTACACCTTC. Amino acids: CAISEEGGLVYGYTF.